The 10 T cell receptor beta chains below come from one sample, sequenced in a study of shared clonotypes between healthy human individuals. The repertoire was sequenced with immunoSEQ multiplex PCR; TCRdb's copy has only in-frame clones and lacks some. The data show 2,100,000 or so clones, with more than 90% seen just once and approximately 0.13% held by the top ten. Sequencing used naive CD4+ T cells sorted from blood. Subset of the sample: CD45RA+ positively selected. The receptors were sampled from a man aged 18 to 30 in good health.

This clone has more than one count but fewer than ten. The genes are TRBV27 and TRBJ2-1, with a weak D call TRBD2 (5 bases). Germline lookup yields CDR1 MNHEY and CDR2 SMNVEV (reference sequence). Trimming pared 5 bases from V and 1 base from J, leaving 12 bases between. This CDR3 spans 15 amino acids. CDR3 coding DNA: TGTGCCAGCAGTCGACCCCCGGGGTCCTACAATGAGCAGTTCTTC. Amino acid sequence: CASSRPPGSYNEQFF.

To note about this clone: The junction departs from germline at one end; a sequencing error may be responsible. The chain links TRBV7-7 to TRBJ2-7; 8 bases map to TRBD1. This CDR3 spans 14 amino acids. Germline CDR1 is SSHAT and CDR2 is FNYEAQ (reference sequence). Written as DNA, the CDR3 is TGTGCTAGCAGCCCCCCGGACAGGGCGGGAGAGCAGTACTTC. This sequence encodes CASSPPDRAGEQYF.

The chain is built from TRBV4-3 and TRBJ2-7; D assignment may be TRBD1 or TRBD2 (5 bases each). Trimming left V 2 bases short and J 6 bases short, with 11 bases between. The CDR3 runs to 13 residues. CDR1 LGHNA and CDR2 YSLEER come from the germline V gene. The CDR3 here is CASSQYLGGEQYF. The CDR3 DNA reads TGCGCCAGCAGCCAATACCTTGGGGGCGAGCAGTACTTC.

This chain uses TRBV5-3 with TRBJ2-1, with 12 bases fitting TRBD2. TRBV5-3 is filed as an ORF, its function uncertain. The CDR3 totals 21 residues. J was trimmed by 6 bases and V by 0 bases; bases with no gene match: 19. This CDR3 is CARSLAALTSGGPRGCNEQFF. Written as DNA, the CDR3 is TGTGCCAGAAGCTTGGCCGCATTGACTAGCGGGGGACCCCGAGGGTGCAATGAGCAGTTCTTC.

V is TRBV9 and J is TRBJ2-7, with 7 bases aligning to TRBD2. The CDR3 is made up of 13 amino acids. The V and J ends lost 2 bases and 6 bases, in that order; junction bases with no gene match: 5. From germline, CDR1 is SGDLS and CDR2 YYNGEE. The DNA for the CDR3 is TGTGCCAGCAGCGTCGAATCGGGGGGCGAGCAGTACTTC. Translating gives CASSVESGGEQYF.

This chain connects TRBV4-3 to TRBJ2-1, with TRBD2 identical over 12 bases. Per germline, CDR1 LGHNA and CDR2 YSLEER. The length of the CDR3 is 16 residues. Trimming at V came to 5 bases and at J to 9 bases, leaving 11 bases not matched to a gene. The CDR3 loop reads CASSLSLAGGRGEQFF. In DNA, the CDR3 is TGCGCCAGCAGCTTAAGCCTAGCGGGAGGGCGAGGTGAGCAGTTCTTC.

The CDR3 is CASSTGLQPYEQYF. CDR3 nucleotide sequence: TGTGCCAGCAGCACCGGACTTCAACCCTACGAGCAGTACTTC. V and J are TRBV7-2 and TRBJ2-7, with D possibly matching TRBD2 (5 bases). This CDR3 has 14 amino acids. V lost 5 bases to trimming and J lost 2 bases, with 13 bases between them. In germline, CDR1 is SGHTA, CDR2 FQGNSA. Based on the CDR3 plus reference TRBV7-2 and TRBJ2-7, the full variable domain is GAGVSQSPSNKVTEKGKDVELRCDPISGHTALYWYRQSLGQGLEFLIYFQGNSAPDKSGLPSDRFSAERTGGSVSTLTIQRTQQEDSAVYLCASSTGLQPYEQYFGPGTRLTVT.

This clone was observed once. The chain employs TRBV9 and TRBJ1-2; D gene ambiguous. The CDR3 length is 15 residues. V lost 0 bases and J lost 5, with 14 bases in between. Germline CDR1 and CDR2: SGDLS and YYNGEE. CDR3 sequence: CASSVVGDDGYGYTF. The CDR3 DNA sequence: TGTGCCAGCAGCGTAGTCGGGGATGATGGGTATGGCTACACCTTC.

The V and J genes are TRBV11-2 and TRBJ2-3; unclear D gene. CDR1 and CDR2 from the germline V gene are SGHAT and FQNNGV. The CDR3 is 13 residues long. V was clipped by 5 bases and J by 1 base, with 7 bases between them. CDR3 residues: CASSQSGTDTQYF. The CDR3 coding sequence is TGTGCCAGCAGCCAAAGTGGCACAGATACGCAGTATTTT. The full variable domain, rest sourced from reference TRBV11-2 and TRBJ2-3, is EAGVAQSPRYKIIEKRQSVAFWCNPISGHATLYWYQQILGQGPKLLIQFQNNGVVDDSQLPKDRFSAERLKGVDSTLKIQPAKLEDSAVYLCASSQSGTDTQYFGPGTRLTVL.

CDR3 DNA sequence: TGTGCCAGCAGTACAGGACAGGGGCGGGTTGATGGCTACACCTTC. Its translation: CASSTGQGRVDGYTF. The gene calls are TRBV6-1 and TRBJ1-2; 9 bases are shared with TRBD1. The V and J ends lost 5 bases and 6 bases, in that order; junction bases with no gene match: 10. The CDR3 length is 15 residues. The germline V gene encodes CDR1 MNHNS and CDR2 SASEGT.